The source of this T cell receptor beta chain is a study of T cell responses to AZD1222 COVID-19 vaccine. Study-level findings and limits: Just a handful of people given AZD1222 tested seropositive at baseline.

TCRdb's table, derived via immunoSEQ multiplex PCR, lists solely in-frame clones and lacks some. The table has about 120,000 clones, 70% to 90% seen once. As for this clone: Its target is not known.

Source: peripheral blood, taken 28 days after the second AZD1222 dose. The origin of this receptor is an adult who received the AZD1222 COVID-19 vaccine.

The CDR3 DNA reads TGTGCCAGCAGTTTCAACAGCAGGGACGAGCAGTACTTC. The encoded protein is CASSFNSRDEQYF. The chain is built from TRBV12-3 or TRBV12-4 and TRBJ2-7, with D possibly being TRBD1 (5 bases). This CDR3 has 13 residues. The V end lost 3 bases, the J end lost 5 bases, and 11 bases lay between the germline ends.